This T cell receptor beta chain was retrieved from a study of OX40 agonist ivuxolimab in advanced cancers. Broader study findings: Among the nonresponders, some also had low normalized T-cell clonal expansion.

TCRdb keeps only in-frame clones here, not all; method: immunoSEQ multiplex PCR. The repertoire holds about 27,000 clones, 65% to 80% seen once, with 14% in the top ten. CDR1 is GTSNPN, CDR2 SVGIG, per germline (reference sequence). The CDR3 runs to 22 residues. Trimming at V came to 3 bases and at J to 5 bases, leaving 31 bases not matched to a gene. This clone turned up a few times. Antigen: not known. The receptor was derived from an adult with an advanced solid tumor such as melanoma, head and neck, liver or kidney cancer. This rearrangement joins TRBV30 to TRBJ2-1, with TRBD2 matching over 7 bases. The material was CD4+ or CD8+ T cells sorted from blood, obtained in a trial of the OX40 agonist ivuxolimab. The CDR3 sequence: CAWREFSGDLGGGALLNNEQFF. The CDR3 nucleotides are TGTGCCTGGAGAGAGTTCTCAGGAGATCTTGGGGGGGGAGCCCTTTTGAACAATGAGCAGTTCTTC.